The TCR beta chain described here comes from a study of blood T cell repertoires in COVID-19. Some clones are missing from TCRdb's copy, which holds only in-frame ones; the method was immunoSEQ multiplex PCR. Of tens of thousands of clones in the sample, around four fifths were seen once. Germline loops: CDR1 LGHNA, CDR2 YNFKEQ. The CDR3 is made up of 15 amino acids. Trimming removed 8 bases at V and 2 bases at J, with 18 bases between. The clonotype originates from a human donor in a cohort sampled during active COVID-19. The sequencing input was peripheral blood. The rearrangement joins TRBV4-2 to TRBJ1-1, with D maybe TRBD1 (6 bases). This CDR3 is CASEIKGHLNTEAFF. For the CDR3, the DNA is TGTGCCAGCGAAATCAAGGGACACCTAAACACTGAAGCTTTCTTT.